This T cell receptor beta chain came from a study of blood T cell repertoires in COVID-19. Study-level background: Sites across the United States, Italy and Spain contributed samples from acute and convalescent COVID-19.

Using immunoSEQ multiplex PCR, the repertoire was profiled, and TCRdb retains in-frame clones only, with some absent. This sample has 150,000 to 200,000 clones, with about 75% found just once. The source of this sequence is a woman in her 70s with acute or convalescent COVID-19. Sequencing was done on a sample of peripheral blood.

CDR3 DNA sequence: TGCGCCAGCAGTGGGGGACAGGGCCCGTTCTTC. Amino acid sequence: CASSGGQGPFF. The V call is TRBV10-2, the J call TRBJ2-1, with 9 bases lining up with TRBD1. Looked up from germline, CDR1 is WSHSY and CDR2 is SAAADI. Trimming removed 4 bases from V and 15 bases from J; junction bases left unmatched: 4. The CDR3 consists of 11 residues.